The clone carrying this TCR beta chain turned up a few times. The target antigen is unknown. Germline CDR1 MNHEY, CDR2 SVGEGT. The CDR3 is 17 residues long. V dropped 2 bases and J dropped 7 bases, with 21 bases sitting between them. This sample is drawn from a study of T cell repertoires in cytomegalovirus infection. Study as a whole: CMV infection and matching HLA type were both indicated by public TCR beta signatures. Overall study results and limits: The cumulative frequency of public TCR beta families distinguished individuals who carried CMV together with the relevant HLA. Dominating the ex vivo response were TCR beta clonotypes that were CMV-specific and HLA-C-restricted.

TCRdb processed the reads anew with MiXCR; each CDR3 protein has one entry. The sample has 100,000 to 150,000 distinct CDR3 sequences, about 24% seen once. The gene calls are TRBV6-2 or TRBV6-3 and TRBJ2-1, with D perhaps TRBD2 (6 bases). The sample comprised PBMCs, sequenced either directly or after in vitro stimulation (not recorded which). This TCR derives from a human donor in good health (CMV status not recorded). Some clones in this sample may be carry-over from other donors' samples. CDR3 nucleotide sequence: TGTGCCAGCAGTTACCCCTCCCGGACTACCCAATTGAATGAGCAGTTCTTC. As protein: CASSYPSRTTQLNEQFF.